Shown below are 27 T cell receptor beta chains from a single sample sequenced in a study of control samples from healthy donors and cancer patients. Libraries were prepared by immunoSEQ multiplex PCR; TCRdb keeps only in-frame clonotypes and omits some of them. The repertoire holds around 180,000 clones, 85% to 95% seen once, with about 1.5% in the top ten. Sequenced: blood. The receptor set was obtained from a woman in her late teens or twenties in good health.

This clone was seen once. The CDR3 region is CASSINGVGETQYF. DNA for the CDR3: TGTGCCAGTAGTATAAATGGTGTGGGGGAGACCCAGTACTTC. The chain links TRBV19 to TRBJ2-5, with D hard to call. Germline V gene lookup returns CDR1 LNHDA and CDR2 SQIVND (reference sequence). The length of the CDR3 is 14 residues. V lost 2 bases to trimming and J lost 5 bases, with 12 bases between them. Drawing the rest from reference TRBV19 and TRBJ2-5, the complete variable domain is DGGITQSPKYLFRKEGQNVTLSCEQNLNHDAMYWYRQDPGQGLRLIYYSQIVNDFQKGDIAEGYSVSREKKESFPLTVTSAQKNPTAFYLCASSINGVGETQYFGPGTRLLVL.

This CDR3 reads CASSILQGTSGANVLTF. DNA for the CDR3: TGTGCCAGTAGTATCCTCCAGGGGACCTCTGGGGCCAACGTCCTGACTTTC. The rearrangement links TRBV19 to TRBJ2-6; weak D call: TRBD1 (6 bases). The CDR3 has 17 amino acids. Looked up from germline, CDR1 is LNHDA and CDR2 is SQIVND (reference sequence). The germline V and J ends were trimmed by 3 bases and 0 bases, with 12 bases remaining between them.

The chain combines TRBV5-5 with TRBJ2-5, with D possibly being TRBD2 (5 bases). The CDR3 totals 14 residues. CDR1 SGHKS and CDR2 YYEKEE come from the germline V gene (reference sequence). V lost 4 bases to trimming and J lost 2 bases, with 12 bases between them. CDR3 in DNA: TGTGCCAGCAGCCGCCCAGCGGATCAAGAGACCCAGTACTTC. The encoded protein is CASSRPADQETQYF.

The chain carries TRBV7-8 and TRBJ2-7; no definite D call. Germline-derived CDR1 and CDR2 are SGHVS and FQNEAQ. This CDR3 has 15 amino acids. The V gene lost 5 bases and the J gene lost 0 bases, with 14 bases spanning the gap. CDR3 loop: CASSRQPGSSYEQYF. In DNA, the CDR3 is TGTGCCAGCAGCCGCCAACCGGGCAGCTCCTACGAGCAGTACTTC. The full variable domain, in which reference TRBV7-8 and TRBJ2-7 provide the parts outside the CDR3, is GAGVSQSPRYKVAKRGQDVALRCDPISGHVSLFWYQQALGQGPEFLTYFQNEAQLDKSGLPSDRFFAERPEGSVSTLKIQRTQQEDSAVYLCASSRQPGSSYEQYFGPGTRLTVT.

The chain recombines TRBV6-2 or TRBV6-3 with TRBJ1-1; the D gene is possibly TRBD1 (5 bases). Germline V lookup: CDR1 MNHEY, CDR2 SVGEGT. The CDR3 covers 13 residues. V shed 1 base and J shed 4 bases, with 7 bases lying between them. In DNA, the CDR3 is TGTGCCAGCAGTTACTTGGGGGTCACTGAAGCTTTCTTT. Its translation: CASSYLGVTEAFF.

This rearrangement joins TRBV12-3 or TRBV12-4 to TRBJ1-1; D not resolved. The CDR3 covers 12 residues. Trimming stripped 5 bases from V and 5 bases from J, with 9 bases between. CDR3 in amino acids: CASSTDRTEAFF. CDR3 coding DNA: TGTGCCAGCAGTACCGACCGAACTGAAGCTTTCTTT.

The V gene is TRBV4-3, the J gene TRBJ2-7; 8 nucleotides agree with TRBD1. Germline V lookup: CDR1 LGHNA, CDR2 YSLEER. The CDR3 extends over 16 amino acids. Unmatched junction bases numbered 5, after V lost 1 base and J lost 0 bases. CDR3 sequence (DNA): TGCGCCAGCAGCCAAGCCGGGGACAGGAGCTCCTACGAGCAGTACTTC. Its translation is CASSQAGDRSSYEQYF.

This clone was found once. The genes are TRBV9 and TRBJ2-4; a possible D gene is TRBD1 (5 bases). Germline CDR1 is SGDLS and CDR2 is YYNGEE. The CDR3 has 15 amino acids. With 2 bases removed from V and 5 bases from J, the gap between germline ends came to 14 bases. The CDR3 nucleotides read TGTGCCAGCAGCGTTCTCGACAGTCCGCAAAACATTCAGTACTTC. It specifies CASSVLDSPQNIQYF.

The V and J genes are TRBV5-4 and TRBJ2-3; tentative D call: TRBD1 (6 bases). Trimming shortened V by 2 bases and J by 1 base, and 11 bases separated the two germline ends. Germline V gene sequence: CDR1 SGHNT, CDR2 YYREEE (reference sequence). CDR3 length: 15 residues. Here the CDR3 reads CASSFQSGGTDTQYF. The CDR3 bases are TGTGCCAGCAGCTTCCAGTCAGGGGGCACAGATACGCAGTATTTT.

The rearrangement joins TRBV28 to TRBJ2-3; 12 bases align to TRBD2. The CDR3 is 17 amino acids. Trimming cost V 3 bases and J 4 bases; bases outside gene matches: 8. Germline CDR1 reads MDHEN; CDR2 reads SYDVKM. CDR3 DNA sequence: TGTGCCAGCAGTTTCCCCCCGGGACTAGCGGGTGCAGATACGCAGTATTTT. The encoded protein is CASSFPPGLAGADTQYF.

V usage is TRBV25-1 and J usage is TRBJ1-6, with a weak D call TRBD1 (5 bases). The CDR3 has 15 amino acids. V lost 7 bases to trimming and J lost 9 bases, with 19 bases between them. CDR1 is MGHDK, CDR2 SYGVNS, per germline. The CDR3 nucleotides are TGTGCCAGCAATCCCGCGGGGCAGGGAAGTTCACCCCTCCACTTT. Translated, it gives CASNPAGQGSSPLHF.

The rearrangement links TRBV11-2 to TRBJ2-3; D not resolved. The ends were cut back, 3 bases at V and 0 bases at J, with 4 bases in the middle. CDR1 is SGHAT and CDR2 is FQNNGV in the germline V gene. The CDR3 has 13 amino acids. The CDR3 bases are TGTGCCAGCAGCTTCCTCAGCACAGATACGCAGTATTTT. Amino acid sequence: CASSFLSTDTQYF.

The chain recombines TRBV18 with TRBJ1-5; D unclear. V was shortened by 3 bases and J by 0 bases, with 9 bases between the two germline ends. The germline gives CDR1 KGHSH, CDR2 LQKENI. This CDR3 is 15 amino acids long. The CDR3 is CASSPTTSSNQPQHF. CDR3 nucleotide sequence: TGTGCCAGCTCACCTACGACGTCTAGCAATCAGCCCCAGCATTTT.

CDR3 DNA: TGTGCCAGCAGCTTGTCGCAGGGTACGGGAAACACCATATATTTT. This gives the protein CASSLSQGTGNTIYF. The gene calls are TRBV5-4 and TRBJ1-3; perhaps TRBD1 as D (5 bases). The V end was cut by 1 base, the J end by 4 bases, with 12 bases between. Germline V CDR1 and CDR2: SGHNT, YYREEE (reference sequence). The CDR3 runs to 15 residues.

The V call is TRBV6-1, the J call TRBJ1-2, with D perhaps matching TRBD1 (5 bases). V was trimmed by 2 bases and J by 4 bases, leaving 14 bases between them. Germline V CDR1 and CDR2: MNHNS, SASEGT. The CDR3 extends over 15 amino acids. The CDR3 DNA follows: TGTGCCAGCAGTGAAAATGGGGCTTCGGTCTATGGCTACACCTTC. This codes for CASSENGASVYGYTF.

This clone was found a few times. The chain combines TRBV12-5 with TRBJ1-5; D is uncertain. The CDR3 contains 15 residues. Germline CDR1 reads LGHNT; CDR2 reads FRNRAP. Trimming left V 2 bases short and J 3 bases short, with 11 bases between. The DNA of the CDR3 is TGTGCTAGTGGTTTGCCCCTTTTAGACAATCAGCCCCAGCATTTT. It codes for CASGLPLLDNQPQHF.

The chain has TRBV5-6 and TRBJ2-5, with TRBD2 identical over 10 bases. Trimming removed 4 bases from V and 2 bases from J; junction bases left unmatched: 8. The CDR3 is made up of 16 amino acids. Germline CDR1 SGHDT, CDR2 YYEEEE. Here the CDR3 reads CASSKSSTSGQETQYF. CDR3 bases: TGTGCCAGCAGCAAATCCTCGACTAGCGGGCAAGAGACCCAGTACTTC.

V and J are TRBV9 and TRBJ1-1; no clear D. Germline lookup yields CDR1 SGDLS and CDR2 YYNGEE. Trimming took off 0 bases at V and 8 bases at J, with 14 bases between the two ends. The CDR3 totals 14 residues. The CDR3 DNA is TGTGCCAGCAGCGTAGGTATTTATGCAGCCGAAGCTTTCTTT. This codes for CASSVGIYAAEAFF.

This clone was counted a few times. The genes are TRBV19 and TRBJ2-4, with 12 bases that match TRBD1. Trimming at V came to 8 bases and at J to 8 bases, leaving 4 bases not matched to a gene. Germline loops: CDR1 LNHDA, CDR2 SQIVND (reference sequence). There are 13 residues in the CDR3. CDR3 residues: CASGRDRGHIQYF. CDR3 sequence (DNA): TGTGCCAGTGGCCGGGACAGGGGGCACATTCAGTACTTC.

CDR3 in amino acids: CASSTVGTGPYEQYF. As DNA, the CDR3 is TGTGCCAGCAGCACCGTAGGGACAGGGCCCTACGAGCAGTACTTC. J is TRBJ2-7 and V is TRBV7-9; 9 bases map to TRBD1. The CDR3 is 15 amino acids. Germline V CDR1 and CDR2: SEHNR, FQNEAQ (reference sequence). Trimming at V came to 5 bases and at J to 2 bases, leaving 7 bases not matched to a gene. The full variable domain, completed using reference TRBV7-9 and TRBJ2-7, is DTGVSQNPRHKITKRGQNVTFRCDPISEHNRLYWYRQTLGQGPEFLTYFQNEAQLEKSRLLSDRFSAERPKGSFSTLEIQRTEQGDSAMYLCASSTVGTGPYEQYFGPGTRLTVT.

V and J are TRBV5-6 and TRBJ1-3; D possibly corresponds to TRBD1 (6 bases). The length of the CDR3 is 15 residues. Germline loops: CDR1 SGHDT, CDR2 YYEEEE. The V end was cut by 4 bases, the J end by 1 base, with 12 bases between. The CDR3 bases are TGTGCCAGCAGCCCGAGGACAGCTTCTGGAAACACCATATATTTT. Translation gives CASSPRTASGNTIYF.

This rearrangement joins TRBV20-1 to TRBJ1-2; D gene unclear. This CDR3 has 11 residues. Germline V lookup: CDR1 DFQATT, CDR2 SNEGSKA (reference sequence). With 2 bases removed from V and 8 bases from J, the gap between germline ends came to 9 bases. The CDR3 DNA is TGCAGTGCTAGAAATCCGGGGGGCTACACCTTC. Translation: CSARNPGGYTF.

The CDR3 region has the DNA TGTGCCAGCAGCGCCGGGACAACCCGCTACGAGCAGTACTTC. This translates into CASSAGTTRYEQYF. V and J are TRBV7-2 and TRBJ2-7; TRBD1 is a possible D gene (6 bases). V was trimmed by 5 bases and J by 3 bases, leaving 14 bases between them. This CDR3 comprises 14 residues. Germline V lookup: CDR1 SGHTA, CDR2 FQGNSA.

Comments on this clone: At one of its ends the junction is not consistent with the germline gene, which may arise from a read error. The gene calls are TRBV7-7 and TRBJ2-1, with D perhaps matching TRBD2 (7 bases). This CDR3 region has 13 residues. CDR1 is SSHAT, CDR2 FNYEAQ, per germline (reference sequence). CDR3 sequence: CASSPWEGDEQFF. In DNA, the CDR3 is TGTGCTAGCAGCCCATGGGAGGGGGATGAGCAGTTCTTC.

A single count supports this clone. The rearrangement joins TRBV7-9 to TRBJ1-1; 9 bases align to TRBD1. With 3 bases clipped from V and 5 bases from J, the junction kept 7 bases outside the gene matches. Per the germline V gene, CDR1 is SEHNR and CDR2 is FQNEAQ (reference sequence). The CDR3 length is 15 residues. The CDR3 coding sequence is TGTGCCAGCAGCTTCGCCGGACAGGGGAGAACTGAAGCTTTCTTT. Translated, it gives CASSFAGQGRTEAFF.

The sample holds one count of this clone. DNA for the CDR3: TGTGCCAGCAGCTCAACAGGGAGCACAGATACGCAGTATTTT. It encodes CASSSTGSTDTQYF. The chain is built from TRBV7-3 and TRBJ2-3; TRBD1 might be the D (6 bases). Germline CDR1 is SGHTA and CDR2 is FQGTGA. Trimming removed 4 bases at V and 0 bases at J, with 8 bases between. The CDR3 totals 14 residues.

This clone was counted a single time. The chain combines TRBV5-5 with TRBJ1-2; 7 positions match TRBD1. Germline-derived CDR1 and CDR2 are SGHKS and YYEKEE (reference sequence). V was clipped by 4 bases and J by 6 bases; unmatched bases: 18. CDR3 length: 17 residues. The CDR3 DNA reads TGTGCCAGCAGCCGATCTATCGAGGCAGGGGGGAAGGATGGCTACACCTTC. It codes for CASSRSIEAGGKDGYTF.